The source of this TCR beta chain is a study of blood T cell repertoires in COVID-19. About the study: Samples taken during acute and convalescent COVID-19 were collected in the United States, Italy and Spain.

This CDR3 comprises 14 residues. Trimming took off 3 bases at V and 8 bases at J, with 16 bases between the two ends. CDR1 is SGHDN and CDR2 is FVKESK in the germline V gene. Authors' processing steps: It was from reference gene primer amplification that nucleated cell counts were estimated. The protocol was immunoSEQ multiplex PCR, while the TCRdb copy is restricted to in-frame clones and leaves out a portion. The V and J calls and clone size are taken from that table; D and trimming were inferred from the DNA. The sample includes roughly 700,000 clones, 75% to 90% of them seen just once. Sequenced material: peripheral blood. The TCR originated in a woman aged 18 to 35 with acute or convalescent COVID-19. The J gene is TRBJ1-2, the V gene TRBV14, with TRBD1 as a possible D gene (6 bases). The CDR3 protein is CASSQGAGRGGYTF. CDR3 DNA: TGTGCCAGCAGCCAGGGGGCAGGGAGGGGAGGCTACACCTTC.